This TCR beta chain came from a study of Ad26.COV2.S vaccination and SARS-CoV-2 variants. Study-wide findings and caveats: Recipients given vaccine exceeded placebo recipients in spike-specific TCR breadth.

This CDR3 contains 16 residues. V lost 4 bases, J lost 3 bases, and 18 bases lay in between. The germline V gene has CDR1 SGDLS and CDR2 YYNGEE. The assay was immunoSEQ multiplex PCR, and TCRdb's table has in-frame clones only and misses some. The sample has about 140,000 clones, 86% seen once. Comment on this clone: Its antigen is undetermined.

The clonotype originates from a human donor who had recovered from COVID-19. Source: peripheral blood, taken after recovery from COVID-19. The chain links TRBV9 to TRBJ2-3, with D perhaps matching TRBD1 (6 bases). CDR3 bases: TGTGCCAGCAGCCCCCACAGGGCCCGCTCGACAGATACGCAGTATTTT. This encodes CASSPHRARSTDTQYF.